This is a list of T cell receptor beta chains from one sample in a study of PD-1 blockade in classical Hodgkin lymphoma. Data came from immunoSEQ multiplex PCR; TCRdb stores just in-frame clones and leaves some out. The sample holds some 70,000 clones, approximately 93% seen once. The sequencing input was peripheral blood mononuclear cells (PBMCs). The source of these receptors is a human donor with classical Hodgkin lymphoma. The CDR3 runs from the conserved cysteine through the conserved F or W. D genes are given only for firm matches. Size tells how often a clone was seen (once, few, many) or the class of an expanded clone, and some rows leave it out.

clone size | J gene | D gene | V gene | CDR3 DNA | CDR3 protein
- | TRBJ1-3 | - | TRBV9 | TGTGCCAGCAGCAAACAGGGCCTCGACTCTGGAAACACCATATATTTT | CASSKQGLDSGNTIYF
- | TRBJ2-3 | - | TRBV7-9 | TGTGCCAGCAGCTTAGGAAATACTGGCACAGATACGCAGTATTTT | CASSLGNTGTDTQYF
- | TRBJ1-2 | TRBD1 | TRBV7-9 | TGTGCCAGCAGCTTGGCAGGTGACAGGGGGCGCGGGGAGGATGGCTACACCTTC | CASSLAGDRGRGEDGYTF
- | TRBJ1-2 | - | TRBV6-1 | TGTGCCAGCACTGTAGGCAGTCCGTCCTATGGCTACACCTTC | CASTVGSPSYGYTF
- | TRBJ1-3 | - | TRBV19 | TGTGCCAGTAGTATCTCGGGGTCAACTGGAAACACCATATATTTT | CASSISGSTGNTIYF
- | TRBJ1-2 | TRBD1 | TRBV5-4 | TGTGCCAGCAGCTCCCCGACAGGGAACTATGGCTACACCTTC | CASSSPTGNYGYTF
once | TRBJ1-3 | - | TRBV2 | TGTGCCAGCAGTCAGACAGGACAAAGCTCTGGAAACACCATATATTTT | CASSQTGQSSGNTIYF
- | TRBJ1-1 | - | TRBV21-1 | TGTGCCAGGCAGGGGGAAGAGGGCACTGAAGCTTTCTTT | CARQGEEGTEAFF
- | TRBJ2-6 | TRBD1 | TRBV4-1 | TGCGCCAGCAGCCAAGCGGCAGGGGGCGCTGGGGCCAACGTCCTGACTTTC | CASSQAAGGAGANVLTF
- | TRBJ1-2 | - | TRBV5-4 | TGTGCCAGCAGCTTGGGAGGAGGGTCACCTCTAGACTATGGCTACACCTTC | CASSLGGGSPLDYGYTF
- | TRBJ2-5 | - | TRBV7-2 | TGTGCCAGCAGCTCAGGGGGGGGCATCGAAGAGACCCAGTACTTC | CASSSGGGIEETQYF
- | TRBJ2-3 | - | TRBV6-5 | TGTGCCAGCACCAGGAGGAGCAGCACAGATACGCAGTATTTT | CASTRRSSTDTQYF